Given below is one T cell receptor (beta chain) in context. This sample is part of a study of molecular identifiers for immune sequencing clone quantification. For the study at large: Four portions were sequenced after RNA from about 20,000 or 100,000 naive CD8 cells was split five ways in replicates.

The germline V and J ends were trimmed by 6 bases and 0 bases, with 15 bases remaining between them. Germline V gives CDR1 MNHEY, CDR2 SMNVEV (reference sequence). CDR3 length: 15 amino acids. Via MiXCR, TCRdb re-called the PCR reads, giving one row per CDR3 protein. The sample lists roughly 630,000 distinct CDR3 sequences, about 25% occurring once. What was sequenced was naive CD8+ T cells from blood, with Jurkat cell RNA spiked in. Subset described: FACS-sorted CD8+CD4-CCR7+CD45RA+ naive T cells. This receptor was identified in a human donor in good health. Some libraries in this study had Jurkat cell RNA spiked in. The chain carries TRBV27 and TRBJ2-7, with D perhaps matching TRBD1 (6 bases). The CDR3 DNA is TGTGCCAGCAGCCCCGACAGGACGAGCTCCTACGAGCAGTACTTC. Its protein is CASSPDRTSSYEQYF.